One and the same sample provided the 15 T cell receptor beta chains below, sequenced in a study of memory B cells and T cells in multiple sclerosis. After stimulus-free culture, autoproliferating CFSE-dim and non-proliferating CFSE-high T cells were sequenced separately. Replicate wells were pooled after 7 days of stimulus-free culture of some 55 million CFSE-labeled PBMCs. Which antigens these TCRs recognize remains unknown. Profiled with immunoSEQ multiplex PCR; TCRdb holds only in-frame clones, not every one. The sample shows some 48,000 clones, approximately 80% of them seen only once. The sample was PBMCs from blood kept in culture. The receptors were gathered from a human donor with multiple sclerosis.

J is TRBJ2-2 and V is TRBV4-1, with D hard to call. Trimming took 3 bases from V and 1 from J, leaving 0 bases between them. The germline V gene has CDR1 MGHRA and CDR2 YSYEKL. CDR3 length equals 12 residues. The chain's CDR3 is CASSQNTGELFF. The CDR3 nucleotides read TGCGCCAGCAGCCAGAACACCGGGGAGCTGTTTTTT.

The chain has TRBV7-9 and TRBJ2-3; 7 bases are shared with TRBD2. Germline V gene sequence: CDR1 SEHNR, CDR2 FQNEAQ (reference sequence). The junction had 6 bases not matched to a gene; V was cut back by 5 bases and J by 4 bases. The CDR3 runs to 14 residues. CDR3 protein: CASSPSGASDTQYF. The CDR3, as DNA: TGTGCCAGCAGCCCAAGCGGGGCCTCAGATACGCAGTATTTT. Based on the CDR3 plus reference TRBV7-9 and TRBJ2-3, the full variable domain is DTGVSQNPRHKITKRGQNVTFRCDPISEHNRLYWYRQTLGQGPEFLTYFQNEAQLEKSRLLSDRFSAERPKGSFSTLEIQRTEQGDSAMYLCASSPSGASDTQYFGPGTRLTVL.

The rearrangement joins TRBV13 to TRBJ1-1; possibly TRBD1 for D (6 bases). Trimming took 2 bases from V and 8 from J, leaving 18 bases between them. This CDR3 contains 15 residues. Germline values: CDR1 PRHDT, CDR2 FYEKMQ (reference sequence). The CDR3 nucleotides read TGTGCCAGCAGCTTAAGGGGTCCCCAGGGGAACGAAGCTTTCTTT. It is translated as CASSLRGPQGNEAFF.

V and J are TRBV11-3 and TRBJ2-2; no firm D call. The CDR3 spans 13 residues. The germline V gene encodes CDR1 SGHNT and CDR2 YENEEA. Trimming shortened V by 2 bases and J by 4 bases, and 5 bases separated the two germline ends. CDR3 sequence reads: CASSLFGTGELFF. CDR3 coding DNA: TGTGCCAGCAGCTTATTTGGCACCGGGGAGCTGTTTTTT.

The rearrangement links TRBV6-1 to TRBJ2-3, with a possible D match to TRBD2 (6 bases). The germline V and J ends were trimmed by 10 bases and 4 bases, with 15 bases remaining between them. Germline loops: CDR1 MNHNS, CDR2 SASEGT. This CDR3 comprises 13 residues. The CDR3 DNA reads TGTGCCATGGAGGGGCGTGGTGCAGATACGCAGTATTTT. This encodes CAMEGRGADTQYF.

The CDR3 nucleotides read TGTGCCAGCAGGCGACAGGTCTATAATTCACCCCTCCACTTT. Amino acids: CASRRQVYNSPLHF. This sequence joins TRBV6-6 and TRBJ1-6; weak D call: TRBD1 (6 bases). The CDR3 spans 14 residues. Germline-derived CDR1 and CDR2 are MNHNY and SVGAGI (reference sequence). The V and J ends lost 6 bases and 3 bases respectively, with 9 bases between them.

This clone came up a few times. The chain joins TRBV19 to TRBJ1-2, with TRBD1 matching 9 bases. This CDR3 contains 13 residues. CDR1 is LNHDA, CDR2 SQIVND, per germline (reference sequence). V gave up 6 bases and J gave up 8 bases; unmatched junction bases: 7. CDR3 nucleotide sequence: TGTGCCAGTAGGAGGACAGGGGTGGAGGGCTACACCTTC. Translated, it gives CASRRTGVEGYTF.

The chain recombines TRBV6-1 with TRBJ2-3; D assignment may be TRBD1 or TRBD2 (5 bases each). Germline V gene data show CDR1 as MNHNS and CDR2 as SASEGT. CDR3 length: 15 residues. The V gene lost 6 bases and the J gene lost 4 bases, with 17 bases spanning the gap. The CDR3 DNA reads TGTGCCAGCAGCCACACACCGTTGGGGGCAGATACGCAGTATTTT. It codes for CASSHTPLGADTQYF.

This rearrangement joins TRBV7-9 to TRBJ2-3; D is uncertain. The CDR3 loop spans 13 amino acids. Trimming removed 4 bases at V and 4 bases at J, with 9 bases between. Germline values: CDR1 SEHNR, CDR2 FQNEAQ (reference sequence). The DNA for the CDR3 is TGTGCCAGCAGCTCGTTCCGCGCAGATACGCAGTATTTT. This gives the protein CASSSFRADTQYF.

The V call is TRBV6-1, the J call TRBJ2-7; D is unresolved. The length of the CDR3 is 13 residues. The V and J ends lost 5 bases and 1 base respectively, with 9 bases between them. Germline V gene data show CDR1 as MNHNS and CDR2 as SASEGT. CDR3 region: CASSCLISYEQYF. The CDR3 region has the DNA TGTGCCAGCAGTTGCTTGATTTCCTACGAGCAGTACTTC.

V gene TRBV5-6 combines with J gene TRBJ2-6; no clear D. The ends were cut back, 0 bases at V and 0 bases at J, with 4 bases in the middle. CDR3 length: 15 residues. Germline V gene sequence: CDR1 SGHDT, CDR2 YYEEEE. DNA of the CDR3: TGTGCCAGCAGCTTGGCCACCTCTGGGGCCAACGTCCTGACTTTC. Its translation: CASSLATSGANVLTF.

The chain has TRBV5-1 and TRBJ2-6; TRBD1 is a possible D gene (5 bases). The CDR3 has 16 residues. Germline-derived CDR1 and CDR2 are SGHRS and YFSETQ. Trimming left V 4 bases short and J 1 base short, with 12 bases between. The CDR3: CASSPPDSSGANVLTF. The CDR3 nucleotides are TGCGCCAGCAGCCCTCCAGACAGTTCTGGGGCCAACGTCCTGACTTTC.

The chain carries TRBV30 and TRBJ2-3; possibly TRBD2 for D (6 bases). This CDR3 region has 15 residues. From germline, CDR1 is GTSNPN and CDR2 SVGIG (reference sequence). V shed 6 bases and J shed 0 bases, with 16 bases lying between them. The CDR3 DNA follows: TGTGCCTGTACCCGGACTATTTCTAGCACAGATACGCAGTATTTT. It codes for CACTRTISSTDTQYF.

The chain recombines TRBV28 with TRBJ1-2; D is undetermined. The CDR3 length is 14 residues. Germline V CDR1 and CDR2: MDHEN, SYDVKM. The V end lost 5 bases, the J end lost 3 bases, and 13 bases lay between the germline ends. CDR3 amino acids: CASSPRGRYYGYTF. The DNA for the CDR3 is TGTGCCAGCAGTCCGCGAGGCAGGTACTATGGCTACACCTTC.

This clone appeared once. The chain is built from TRBV6-1 and TRBJ2-2, with unresolved D. The V gene's germline CDR1 is MNHNS and CDR2 SASEGT. The length of the CDR3 is 15 residues. The V end lost 4 bases, the J end lost 2 bases, and 11 bases lay between the germline ends. The CDR3 reads CASSAQRRNTGELFF. As DNA, the CDR3 is TGTGCCAGCAGTGCCCAACGTCGAAACACCGGGGAGCTGTTTTTT.